A selection of T cell receptor beta chains follows, all from one sample in a study of CD8 T cells in ankylosing spondylitis. TCRdb independently ran MiXCR on the 5' RACE reads; one entry per CDR3 protein. The table lists 200,000 or so distinct CDR3 sequences, about 26% of them singletons. Specimen: blood, either unsorted or a sorted T cell fraction (not recorded which). These receptors came from a male donor with ankylosing spondylitis or in good health (not recorded which). The CDR3 runs from the conserved cysteine through the conserved F or W. A D gene is named only where the DNA matches it firmly. Rows give clone size only sometimes, using once, few, many, or a class for an expanded clone.

>-|TRBV28|TRBJ1-5|-
TGTGCCAGCACTGGGGGTCGCAATCAGCCCCAGCATTTT
CASTGGRNQPQHF
>many|TRBV7-8|TRBJ2-1|-
TGTGCCAGCAGCGAACCGGGAACCCCCCTTCGGTTTTCCCACAATGAGCAGTTCTTC
CASSEPGTPLRFSHNEQFF
>-|TRBV20-1|TRBJ2-7|TRBD1
TGCAGTACGGGACAGGGGGCCTACGAGCAGTACTTC
CSTGQGAYEQYF
>many|TRBV7-9|TRBJ1-1|-
TGTGCCAGCAGCTTAGGGGGGGGAAACGCTGAAGCTTTCTTT
CASSLGGGNAEAFF
>-|TRBV29-1|TRBJ2-5|-
TGCAGCGTTGAAGATGGGGAGACCCAGTACTTC
CSVEDGETQYF
>many|TRBV27|TRBJ2-7|-
TGTGCCAGCAGTTTAAACGGACAGCTAAGCTCCTACGAGCAGTACTTC
CASSLNGQLSSYEQYF
>many|TRBV28|TRBJ2-7|TRBD1
TGTGCCAGCAGTTCAGGGACAGCGGCCTACGAGCAGTACTTC
CASSSGTAAYEQYF
>many|TRBV11-2|TRBJ1-6|-
TGTGCCAGCAGCCCGGGACTTCATAATTCACCCCTCCACTTT
CASSPGLHNSPLHF
>many|TRBV6-1|TRBJ1-1|-
TGTGCCAGCACCGGGAATAGTAGGAACACTGAAGCTTTCTTT
CASTGNSRNTEAFF
>-|TRBV20-1|TRBJ2-3|-
TGCAGTGCTAGAGATCTGCTATGGGGCAGCACAGATACGCAGTATTTT
CSARDLLWGSTDTQYF
>-|TRBV4-3|TRBJ2-7|-
TGCGCCAGCAGCCAAGATCTTGTCGGCAGGAAGGGAGACGAGCAGTACTTC
CASSQDLVGRKGDEQYF
>many|TRBV28|TRBJ2-7|TRBD1
TGTGCCAGCAGTTTCTCTGGACAGGGCTTGAGGCAGTACTTC
CASSFSGQGLRQYF
>-|TRBV20-1|TRBJ2-1|-
TGCAGTGCTAGGGCCGGGACCCTCTACAATGAGCAGTTCTTC
CSARAGTLYNEQFF
>many|TRBV5-1|TRBJ2-5|-
TGCGCCAGCCGAACAAATGTTGGGGACCAAGAGACCCAGTACTTC
CASRTNVGDQETQYF
>-|TRBV20-1|TRBJ2-7|-
TGCAGTGCTAGAGAAGGCGGGGGCAGCTCCTACGAGCAGTACTTC
CSAREGGGSSYEQYF
>few|TRBV12-3/TRBV12-4|TRBJ1-4|-
TGTGCCAGCAGTTCCACGGGCGGGAGGGTCCGCGAAAAACTGTTTTTT
CASSSTGGRVREKLFF
>many|TRBV12-3/TRBV12-4|TRBJ2-5|-
TGTGCCAGCAGTTTTGTTGGTTCAGAGACCCAGTACTTC
CASSFVGSETQYF
>-|TRBV20-1|TRBJ2-6|-
TGCAGTGCTAGGCTCGGTGGCTCTGGGGCCAACGTCCTGACTTTC
CSARLGGSGANVLTF
>few|TRBV20-1|TRBJ2-5|-
TGCAGTGCTAGAGATCCGGGGAAAGAGACCCAGTACTTC
CSARDPGKETQYF
>many|TRBV11-2|TRBJ2-7|-
TGTGCCAGCAGCTTAAGACGGTCTCCGGGGGAGCAGTACTTC
CASSLRRSPGEQYF
>many|TRBV4-1|TRBJ2-7|TRBD1
TGCGCCAGCAGCCAACTCGGGACAGGATCCTCCTACGAGCAGTACTTC
CASSQLGTGSSYEQYF
>many|TRBV27|TRBJ1-5|-
TGTGCCAGCAGCCCGGTTGAGGGCTTCAATCAGCCCCAGCATTTT
CASSPVEGFNQPQHF
>many|TRBV4-1|TRBJ1-1|-
TGCGCCAGCAGCCGACTAGACGGTGAAGCTTTCTTT
CASSRLDGEAFF
>-|TRBV29-1|TRBJ1-2|-
TGCAGCGTTGAAGGTGTAGTGGGAGCGCATGGCTACACCTTC
CSVEGVVGAHGYTF
>many|TRBV20-1|TRBJ1-6|TRBD1
TGCAGTGCTTCTCAGACAGGGGGCTCCTATAATTCACCCCTCCACTTT
CSASQTGGSYNSPLHF
>-|TRBV20-1|TRBJ2-7|TRBD2
TGCAGTGCAGGACTAGCTCTCTACGAGCAGTACTTC
CSAGLALYEQYF
>-|TRBV11-2|TRBJ2-3|-
TGTGCCAGCAGCTTAAGGCCCGCCCAGGGGTACAGCACAGATACGCAGTATTTT
CASSLRPAQGYSTDTQYF
>-|TRBV12-3/TRBV12-4|TRBJ2-3|-
TGTGCCAGCAGCACGGGCTTCACAGATACGCAGTATTTT
CASSTGFTDTQYF
>-|TRBV5-1|TRBJ2-2|-
TGCGCCAGCAGCTTGCGGACCTACACCGGGGAGCTGTTTTTT
CASSLRTYTGELFF
>-|TRBV6-1|TRBJ2-1|-
TGTGCCACCACCGACGTGATGAGCTCCTACAATGAGCAGTTCTTC
CATTDVMSSYNEQFF